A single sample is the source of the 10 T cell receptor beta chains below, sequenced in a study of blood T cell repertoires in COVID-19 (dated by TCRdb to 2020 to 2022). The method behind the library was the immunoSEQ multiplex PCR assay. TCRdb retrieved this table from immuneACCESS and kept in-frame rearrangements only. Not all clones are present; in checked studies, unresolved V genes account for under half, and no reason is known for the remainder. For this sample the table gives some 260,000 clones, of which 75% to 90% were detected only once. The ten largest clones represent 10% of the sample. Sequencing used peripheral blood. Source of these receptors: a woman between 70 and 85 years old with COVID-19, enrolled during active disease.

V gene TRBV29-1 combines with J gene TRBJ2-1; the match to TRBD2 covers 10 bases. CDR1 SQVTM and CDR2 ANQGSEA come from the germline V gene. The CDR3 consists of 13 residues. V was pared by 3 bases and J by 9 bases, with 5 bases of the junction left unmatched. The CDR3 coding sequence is TGCAGCGTTGACCTAGCGGGAGTTTTTGAGCAGTTCTTC. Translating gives CSVDLAGVFEQFF.

The CDR3 sequence is CASSRGLAGGAEQYF. The CDR3 bases are TGTGCCAGCAGTCGGGGACTAGCGGGAGGAGCCGAGCAGTACTTC. The genes are TRBV6-5 and TRBJ2-7; 15 bases match TRBD2. Germline V gene data show CDR1 as MNHEY and CDR2 as SVGAGI. The CDR3 consists of 15 residues. Losses at the gene ends were 5 bases for V and 6 bases for J; bases not matched to a gene: 5.

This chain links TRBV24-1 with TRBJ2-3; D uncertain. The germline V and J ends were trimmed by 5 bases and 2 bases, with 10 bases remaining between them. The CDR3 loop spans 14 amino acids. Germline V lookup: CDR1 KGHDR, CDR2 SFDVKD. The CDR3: CATSAETYTDTQYF. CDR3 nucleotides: TGTGCCACCAGTGCGGAGACCTACACAGATACGCAGTATTTT.

CDR3 protein: CASSKEPGGAYEQYF. The CDR3 nucleotides are TGTGCCAGCAGCAAAGAACCGGGAGGAGCCTACGAGCAGTACTTC. The rearrangement links TRBV11-3 to TRBJ2-7; 7 bases are shared with TRBD2. The CDR3 extends over 15 amino acids. V lost 5 bases and J lost 2; bases outside the gene matches: 9. Germline assignment: CDR1 SGHNT and CDR2 YENEEA.

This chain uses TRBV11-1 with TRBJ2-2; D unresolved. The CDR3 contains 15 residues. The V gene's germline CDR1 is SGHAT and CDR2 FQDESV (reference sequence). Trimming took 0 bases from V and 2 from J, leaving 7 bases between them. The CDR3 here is CASSLAVQNTGELFF. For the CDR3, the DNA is TGTGCCAGCAGCTTAGCGGTACAAAACACCGGGGAGCTGTTTTTT.

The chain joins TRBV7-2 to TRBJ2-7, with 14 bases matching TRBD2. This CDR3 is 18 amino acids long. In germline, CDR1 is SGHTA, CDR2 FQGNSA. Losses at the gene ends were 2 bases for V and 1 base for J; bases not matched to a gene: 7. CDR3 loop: CASSLRGLAGVSSYEQYF. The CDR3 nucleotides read TGTGCCAGCAGCTTAAGGGGACTAGCGGGAGTTAGTTCCTACGAGCAGTACTTC.

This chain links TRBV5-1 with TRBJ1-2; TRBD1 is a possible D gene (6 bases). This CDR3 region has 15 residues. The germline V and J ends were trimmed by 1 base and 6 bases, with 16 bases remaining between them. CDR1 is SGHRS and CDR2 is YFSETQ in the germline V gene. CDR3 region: CASSLRVGARDGYTF. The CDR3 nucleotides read TGCGCCAGCAGCTTGCGTGTGGGGGCAAGAGATGGCTACACCTTC.

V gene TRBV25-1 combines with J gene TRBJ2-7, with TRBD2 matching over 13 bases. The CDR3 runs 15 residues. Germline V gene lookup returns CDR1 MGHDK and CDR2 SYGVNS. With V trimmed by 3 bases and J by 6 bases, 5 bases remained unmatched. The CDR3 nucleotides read TGTGCCAGCAGTGACCCTCGACTAGCGGGAGGCGAGCAGTACTTC. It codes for CASSDPRLAGGEQYF.

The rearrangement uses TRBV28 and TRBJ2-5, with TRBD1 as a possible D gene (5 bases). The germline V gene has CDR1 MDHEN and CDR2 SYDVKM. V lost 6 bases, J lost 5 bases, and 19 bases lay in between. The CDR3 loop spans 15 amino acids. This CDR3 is CASSRPTRAGETQYF. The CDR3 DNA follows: TGTGCCAGCAGCCGCCCGACTCGAGCAGGGGAGACCCAGTACTTC.

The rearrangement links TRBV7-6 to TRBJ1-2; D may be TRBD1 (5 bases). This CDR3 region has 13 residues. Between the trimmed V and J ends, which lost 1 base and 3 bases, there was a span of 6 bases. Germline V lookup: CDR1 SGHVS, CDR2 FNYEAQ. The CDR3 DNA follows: TGTGCCAGCAGCTTAGGACAGCACTATGGCTACACCTTC. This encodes CASSLGQHYGYTF.